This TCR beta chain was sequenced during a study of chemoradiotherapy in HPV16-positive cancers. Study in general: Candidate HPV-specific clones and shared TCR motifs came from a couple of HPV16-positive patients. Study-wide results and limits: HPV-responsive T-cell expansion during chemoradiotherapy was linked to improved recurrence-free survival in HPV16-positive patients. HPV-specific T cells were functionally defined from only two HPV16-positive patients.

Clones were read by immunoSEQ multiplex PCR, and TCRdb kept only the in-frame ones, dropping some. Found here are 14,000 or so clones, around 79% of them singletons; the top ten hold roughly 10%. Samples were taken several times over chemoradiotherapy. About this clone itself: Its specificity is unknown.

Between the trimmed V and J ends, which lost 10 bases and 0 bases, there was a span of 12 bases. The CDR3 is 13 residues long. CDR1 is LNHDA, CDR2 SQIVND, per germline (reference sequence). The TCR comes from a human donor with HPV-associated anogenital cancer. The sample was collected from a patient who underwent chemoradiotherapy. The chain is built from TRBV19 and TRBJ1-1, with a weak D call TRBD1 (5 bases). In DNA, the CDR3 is TGTGCCACAAAGGACATAATGAACACTGAAGCTTTCTTT. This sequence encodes CATKDIMNTEAFF. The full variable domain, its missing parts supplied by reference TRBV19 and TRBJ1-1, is DGGITQSPKYLFRKEGQNVTLSCEQNLNHDAMYWYRQDPGQGLRLIYYSQIVNDFQKGDIAEGYSVSREKKESFPLTVTSAQKNPTAFYLCATKDIMNTEAFFGQGTRLTVV.